This TCR beta chain was observed in a study of blood T cell repertoires in COVID-19. Whole-study context: Acute and convalescent COVID-19 specimens originated in the United States, Italy and Spain. PBMCs, B-cell-depleted T cells, or T cells were the source of the cDNA or gDNA that made up the material.

This CDR3 comprises 11 residues. Germline V lookup: CDR1 DFQATT, CDR2 SNEGSKA (reference sequence). The germline V and J ends were trimmed by 4 bases and 6 bases, with 7 bases remaining between them. As handled by the study authors: Quantification of nucleated cells was approximated via reference gene primer amplification. Profiling relied on immunoSEQ multiplex PCR, and the TCRdb table lists in-frame clones only, not all of them. That table supplies the V and J calls and clone size; D and trimming were determined from the DNA. Here the sample spans roughly 100,000 clones, roughly 87% being singletons.

This TCR was sampled from a human donor in a cohort sampled during active COVID-19. The V call is TRBV20-1, the J call TRBJ2-4; maybe TRBD2 (5 bases). Sequencing was done on a sample of peripheral blood. The CDR3 nucleotides are TGCAGTGCTACCCGGGGAAACATTCAGTACTTC. It translates to CSATRGNIQYF.